The present T cell receptor beta chain was sequenced within a study of T cells in Graves' hyperthyroidism and ophthalmopathy. This clonotype appeared many times. Its antigen remains unidentified. With duration under 3 months, ophthalmopathy was active: Clinical Activity Score at least 3, NOSPECS at least 4. From roughly 10 ml of fresh peripheral blood, PBMCs were isolated. Study findings and constraints: Blood also carried most thyroid clonotypes expanded above 0.001. The model forecast ophthalmopathy, anticipating it by a median approximately 6.2 months before onset.

TCR beta CDR3 region amplification was performed from RNA transcripts. The TCR CDR3 was amplified in a first-round RT-PCR using the HTBI primer set. TCRdb itself ran the multiplex PCR reads through MiXCR, one entry per CDR3 protein. The table lists nearly 250,000 distinct CDR3 sequences, around 17% of them singletons. Germline lookup yields CDR1 SGHKS and CDR2 YYEKEE (reference sequence). CDR3 size: 16 residues. Trimming took 4 bases from V and 2 from J; bases not matched to a gene: 9. The sequence derives from a woman under 30 with Graves' ophthalmopathy. The sequencing input was blood. The V and J genes are TRBV5-5 and TRBJ2-7, with TRBD1 matching over 10 bases. The CDR3 bases are TGTGCCAGCAGCGGCGTGGGACAGGGGTTGACCTACGAGCAGTACTTC. It specifies CASSGVGQGLTYEQYF.